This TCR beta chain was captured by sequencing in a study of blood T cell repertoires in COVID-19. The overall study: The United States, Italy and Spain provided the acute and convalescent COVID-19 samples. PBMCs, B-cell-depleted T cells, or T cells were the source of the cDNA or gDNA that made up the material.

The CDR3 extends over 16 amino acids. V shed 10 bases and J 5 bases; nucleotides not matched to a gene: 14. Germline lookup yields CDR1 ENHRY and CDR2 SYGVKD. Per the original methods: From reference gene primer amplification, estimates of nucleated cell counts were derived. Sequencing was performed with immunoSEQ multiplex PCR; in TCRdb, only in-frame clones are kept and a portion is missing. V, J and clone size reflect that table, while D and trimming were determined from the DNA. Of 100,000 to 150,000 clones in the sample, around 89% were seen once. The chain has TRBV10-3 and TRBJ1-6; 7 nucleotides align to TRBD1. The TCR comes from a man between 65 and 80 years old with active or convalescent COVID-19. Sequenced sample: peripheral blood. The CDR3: CATQRDSSSHNSPLHF. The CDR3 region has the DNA TGTGCCACCCAGAGGGACAGCTCGAGTCATAATTCACCCCTCCACTTT.